This T cell receptor beta chain was identified during a study of blood T cell repertoires in COVID-19 (dated by TCRdb to 2018 to 2021). Some background on the complete study: The collaborator samples originated in the United States, Italy and Spain and spanned the acute and convalescent phases of COVID-19. A freely available public database, intended as a resource for researchers studying the immune response to SARS-CoV-2, is where the repertoires were released. Nearly every sample came with metadata listing a de-identified subject ID, COVID-19 status, age in years and sex. Where HLA class I and class II types were available, the types were taken from metadata supplied by the sample provider, not from assay-based typing. Subjects who had been exposed to COVID-19, were actively infected with it, or had recovered from it provided the deeply sampled blood TCRbeta repertoires that made up the dataset. The samples were drawn from two sources: the first 160 participants of the ongoing ImmuneRACE study, and 950 to 1,500 subjects contributed by 6 global collaborators. The prospective study material was composed of cDNA or gDNA derived from T cells, B-cell-depleted T cells, or PBMCs.

TCRbeta CDR3 regions were amplified from genomic DNA using the immunoSEQ Assay, a bias-controlled multiplex PCR. The published analysis was carried out like this. Within the assay, amplification of reference gene primers was used to estimate how many nucleated cells each sample contained. Sequence reads were collapsed and filtered to measure the absolute abundance of every unique TCRbeta CDR3 rearrangement. Productive Simpson clonality was computed per sample as the square root of Simpson's diversity index over productive rearrangements. Entries here come from immuneACCESS through TCRdb and include only in-frame sequences with V and J called. Some clones fail to appear in such tables; in the studies checked, an unresolved V gene covers under half of the shortfall, and the cause of the remainder is unknown. V and J calls and clone size are those listed in that table; D and trimming were worked out from the DNA. The sample data list 150,000 or so clones, and roughly 73% of these were observed just once. The ten largest clones add up to roughly 10% of the sample.

About this clone itself: The target of this receptor is not known. No base quality information exists; no much larger clone differs at one position.

Paper-wide results and their limitations: The amount of clinical and demographic metadata varied by source and participant and was provided uncurated.

Whole blood was collected in K2EDTA tubes by collaborating institutions according to the institutions' own protocols. Collaborator samples were shipped for TCRbeta analysis as frozen whole blood, isolated PBMCs, or DNA extracted from either sample type. For this chain, trimming is 3 bases at the V end and 3 bases at the J end, and the number of junction bases without a gene match is 3. From a lookup of the germline V gene, CDR1 and CDR2 are KGHSH and LQKENI. From cysteine to phenylalanine, the CDR3 is 14 amino acids long. CDR3 DNA only is kept here, 42 bases in frame from base 1. Rearrangement joined TRBV18 to TRBJ2-3, and TRBD2 aligns with 7 junction nucleotides. Sequenced sample: peripheral blood. This clonotype was obtained from a woman aged 50 to 60 with active or convalescent COVID-19. Here the CDR3 is given as CASSPGGRTDTQYF. The nucleotide sequence is given as TGTGCCAGCTCACCGGGGGGGAGAACAGATACGCAGTATTTT.